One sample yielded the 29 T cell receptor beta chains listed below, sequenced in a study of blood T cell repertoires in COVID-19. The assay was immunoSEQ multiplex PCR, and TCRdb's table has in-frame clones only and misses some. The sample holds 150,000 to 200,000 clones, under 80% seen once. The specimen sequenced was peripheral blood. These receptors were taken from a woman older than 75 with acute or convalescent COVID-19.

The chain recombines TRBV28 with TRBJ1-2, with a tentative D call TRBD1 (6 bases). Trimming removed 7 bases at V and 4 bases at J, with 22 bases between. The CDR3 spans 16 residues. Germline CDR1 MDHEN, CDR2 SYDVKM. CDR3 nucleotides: TGTGCCAGCATTACTAACCGGGACACCTGGGGCTATGGCTACACCTTC. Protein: CASITNRDTWGYGYTF.

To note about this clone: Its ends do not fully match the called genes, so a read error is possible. CDR3 sequence: CASSLWTGGLDTEAFF. CDR3 in DNA: TGTGCTAGCAGCTTATGGACAGGGGGCTTAGACACTGAAGCTTTCTTT. This chain uses TRBV7-3 with TRBJ1-1, with 11 bases identical to TRBD1. The CDR3 is made up of 16 amino acids. Germline V gene sequence: CDR1 SGHTA, CDR2 FQGTGA.

DNA of the CDR3: TGTGCCTGGAGACGGGGAGCGGGGGAGACCGGGGAGCTGTTTTTT. Protein: CAWRRGAGETGELFF. The rearrangement joins TRBV30 to TRBJ2-2, with 8 bases aligning to TRBD2. J was trimmed by 5 bases and V by 3 bases; bases with no gene match: 8. CDR1 and CDR2 (germline): GTSNPN, SVGIG (reference sequence). This CDR3 has 15 amino acids.

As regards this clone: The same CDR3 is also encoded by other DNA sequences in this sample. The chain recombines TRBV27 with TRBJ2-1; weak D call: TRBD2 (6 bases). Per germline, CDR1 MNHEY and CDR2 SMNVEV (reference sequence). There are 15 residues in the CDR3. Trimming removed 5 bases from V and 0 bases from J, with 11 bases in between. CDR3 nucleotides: TGTGCCAGCAGTCTCGGGGGTAGCTCCTACAATGAGCAGTTCTTC. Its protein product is CASSLGGSSYNEQFF.

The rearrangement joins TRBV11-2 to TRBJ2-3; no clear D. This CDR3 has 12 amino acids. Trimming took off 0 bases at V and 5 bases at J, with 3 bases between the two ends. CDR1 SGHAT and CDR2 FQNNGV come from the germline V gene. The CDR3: CASSLERDTQYF. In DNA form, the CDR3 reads TGTGCCAGCAGCTTAGAGCGAGATACGCAGTATTTT.

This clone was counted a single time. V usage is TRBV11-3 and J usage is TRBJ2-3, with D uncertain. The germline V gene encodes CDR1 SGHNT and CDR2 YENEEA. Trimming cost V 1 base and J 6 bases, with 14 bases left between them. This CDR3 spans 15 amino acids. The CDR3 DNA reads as TGTGCCAGCAGCTTAGTCACGGGTGCTCCTGATACGCAGTATTTT. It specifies CASSLVTGAPDTQYF.

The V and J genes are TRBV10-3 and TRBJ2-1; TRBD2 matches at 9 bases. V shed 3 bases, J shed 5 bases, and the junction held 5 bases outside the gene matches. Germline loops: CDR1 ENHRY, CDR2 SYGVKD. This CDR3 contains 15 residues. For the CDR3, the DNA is TGTGCCATCAGTGAAGGCGGGAGGGAAAACAATGAGCAGTTCTTC. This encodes CAISEGGRENNEQFF.

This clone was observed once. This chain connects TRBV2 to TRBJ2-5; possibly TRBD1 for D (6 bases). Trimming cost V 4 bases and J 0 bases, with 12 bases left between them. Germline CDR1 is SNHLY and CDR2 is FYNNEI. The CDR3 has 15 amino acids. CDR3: CASSGAQGNQETQYF. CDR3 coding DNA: TGTGCCAGCAGTGGGGCACAGGGTAACCAAGAGACCCAGTACTTC.

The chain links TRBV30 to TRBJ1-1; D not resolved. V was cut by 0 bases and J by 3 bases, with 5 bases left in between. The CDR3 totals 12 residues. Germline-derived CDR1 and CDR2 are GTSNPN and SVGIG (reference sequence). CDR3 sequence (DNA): TGTGCCTGGAGTGTTAGTTACACTGAAGCTTTCTTT. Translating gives CAWSVSYTEAFF. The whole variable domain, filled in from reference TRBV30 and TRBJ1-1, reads SQTIHQWPATLVQPVGSPLSLECTVEGTSNPNLYWYRQAAGRGLQLLFYSVGIGQISSEVPQNLSASRPQDRQFILSSKKLLLSDSGFYLCAWSVSYTEAFFGQGTRLTVV.

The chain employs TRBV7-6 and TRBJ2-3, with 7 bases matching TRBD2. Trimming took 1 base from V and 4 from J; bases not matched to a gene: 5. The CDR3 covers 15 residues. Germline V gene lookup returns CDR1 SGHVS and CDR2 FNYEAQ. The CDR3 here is CASSLGLGGSDTQYF. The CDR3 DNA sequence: TGTGCCAGCAGCTTAGGTTTGGGGGGGTCAGATACGCAGTATTTT.

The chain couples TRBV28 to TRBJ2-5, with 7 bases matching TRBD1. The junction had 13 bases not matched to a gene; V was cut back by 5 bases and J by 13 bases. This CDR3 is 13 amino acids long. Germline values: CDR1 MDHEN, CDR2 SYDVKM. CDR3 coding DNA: TGTGCCAGCAGTGATACGAGGACAGGCCGGGGGTACTTC. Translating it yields CASSDTRTGRGYF.

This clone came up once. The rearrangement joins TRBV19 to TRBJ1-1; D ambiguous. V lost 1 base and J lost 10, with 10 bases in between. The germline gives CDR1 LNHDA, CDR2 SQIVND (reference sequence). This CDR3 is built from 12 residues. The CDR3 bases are TGTGCCAGTAGTATAGGGCAAACAAGAGCTTTCTTT. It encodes CASSIGQTRAFF.

As DNA, the CDR3 is TGTGCCAGCTCACCTACCGGGACTACCTCCTACGAGCAGTACTTC. This gives the protein CASSPTGTTSYEQYF. This chain connects TRBV18 to TRBJ2-7; 7 bases map to TRBD2. Per germline, CDR1 KGHSH and CDR2 LQKENI. V lost 3 bases, J lost 0 bases, and 5 bases stayed unmatched. The CDR3 consists of 15 residues.

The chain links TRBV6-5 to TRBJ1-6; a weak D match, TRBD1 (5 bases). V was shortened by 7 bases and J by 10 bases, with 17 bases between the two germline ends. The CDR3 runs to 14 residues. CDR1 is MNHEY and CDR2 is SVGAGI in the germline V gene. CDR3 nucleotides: TGTGCCAGCAAAAGTCCCAGGGCAGGGTCACCCCTCCACTTT. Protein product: CASKSPRAGSPLHF.

The DNA of the CDR3 is TGTGCCAGCAGACAGGGGGCTGGGGCCAACGTCCTGACTTTC. Protein sequence: CASRQGAGANVLTF. This rearrangement joins TRBV2 to TRBJ2-6, with 8 bases aligning to TRBD1. Germline trimming cut 6 bases from V and 2 bases from J; bases unmatched to any gene: 0. From germline, CDR1 is SNHLY and CDR2 FYNNEI. CDR3 length: 14 amino acids.

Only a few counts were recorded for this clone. The CDR3 coding sequence is TGTGCCAGCAGCTTGGATCCAGCGGCGAACACCGGGGAGCTGTTTTTT. This gives the protein CASSLDPAANTGELFF. The V and J genes are TRBV5-5 and TRBJ2-2, with D tentatively TRBD2 (5 bases). This CDR3 contains 16 residues. Trimming pared 0 bases from V and 0 bases from J, leaving 9 bases between. Germline V gives CDR1 SGHKS, CDR2 YYEKEE (reference sequence).

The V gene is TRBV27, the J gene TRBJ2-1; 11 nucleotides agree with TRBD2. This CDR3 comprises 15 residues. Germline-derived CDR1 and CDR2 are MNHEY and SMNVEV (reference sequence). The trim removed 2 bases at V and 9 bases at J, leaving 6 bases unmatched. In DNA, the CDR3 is TGTGCCAGCAGTTTAGGTAGCGGGAGGGCCGGTGAGCAGTTCTTC. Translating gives CASSLGSGRAGEQFF.

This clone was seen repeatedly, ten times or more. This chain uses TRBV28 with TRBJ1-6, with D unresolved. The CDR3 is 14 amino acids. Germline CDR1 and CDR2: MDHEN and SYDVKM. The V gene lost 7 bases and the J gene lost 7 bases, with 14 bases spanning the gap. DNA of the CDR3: TGTGCCAGCACCTTGGAGGACCGCAATTCACCCCTCCACTTT. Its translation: CASTLEDRNSPLHF. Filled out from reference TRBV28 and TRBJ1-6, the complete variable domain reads DVKVTQSSRYLVKRTGEKVFLECVQDMDHENMFWYRQDPGLGLRLIYFSYDVKMKEKGDIPEGYSVSREKKERFSLILESASTNQTSMYLCASTLEDRNSPLHFGNGTRLTVT.

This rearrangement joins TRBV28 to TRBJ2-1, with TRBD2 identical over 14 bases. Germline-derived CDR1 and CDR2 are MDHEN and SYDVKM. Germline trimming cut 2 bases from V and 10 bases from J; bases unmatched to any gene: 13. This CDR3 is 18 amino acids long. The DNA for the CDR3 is TGTGCCAGCAGTTTAGGACTAGCGGGAGGACTTCGGTCGGGGGAGCAGTTCTTC. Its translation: CASSLGLAGGLRSGEQFF.

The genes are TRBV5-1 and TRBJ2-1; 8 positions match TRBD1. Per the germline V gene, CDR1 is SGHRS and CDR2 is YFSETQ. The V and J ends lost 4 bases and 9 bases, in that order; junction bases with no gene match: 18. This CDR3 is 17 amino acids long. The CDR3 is CASSLRTGTPGSPEQFF. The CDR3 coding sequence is TGCGCCAGCAGCCTAAGGACAGGGACCCCCGGTTCGCCTGAGCAGTTCTTC.

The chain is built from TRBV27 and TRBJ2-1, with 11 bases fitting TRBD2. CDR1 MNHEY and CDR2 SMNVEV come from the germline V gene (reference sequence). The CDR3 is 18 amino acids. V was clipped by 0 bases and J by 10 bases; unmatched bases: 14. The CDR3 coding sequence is TGTGCCAGCAGTTTATCGGGCGTAGGACTAGCGGGCCGGGGGGAGCAGTTCTTC. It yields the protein CASSLSGVGLAGRGEQFF.

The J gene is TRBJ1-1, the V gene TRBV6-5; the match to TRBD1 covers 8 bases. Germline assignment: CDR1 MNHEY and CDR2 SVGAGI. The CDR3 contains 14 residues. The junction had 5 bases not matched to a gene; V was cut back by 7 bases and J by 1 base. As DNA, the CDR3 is TGTGCCAGCACCAAGACAGGGGCGAACACTGAAGCTTTCTTT. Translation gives CASTKTGANTEAFF.

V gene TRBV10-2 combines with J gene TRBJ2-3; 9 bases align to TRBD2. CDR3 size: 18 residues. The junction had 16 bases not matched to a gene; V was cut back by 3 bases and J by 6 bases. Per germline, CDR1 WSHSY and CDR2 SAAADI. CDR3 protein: CASSEYRGLAGMEDTQYF. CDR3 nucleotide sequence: TGCGCCAGCAGTGAATATCGGGGGCTAGCGGGAATGGAGGATACGCAGTATTTT.

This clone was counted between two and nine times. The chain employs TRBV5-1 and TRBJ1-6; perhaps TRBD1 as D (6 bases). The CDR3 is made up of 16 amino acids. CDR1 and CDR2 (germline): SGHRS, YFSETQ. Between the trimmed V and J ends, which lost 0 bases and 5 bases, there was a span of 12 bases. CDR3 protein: CASSLGQVQNNSPLHF. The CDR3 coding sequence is TGCGCCAGCAGCTTGGGACAGGTTCAAAATAATTCACCCCTCCACTTT.

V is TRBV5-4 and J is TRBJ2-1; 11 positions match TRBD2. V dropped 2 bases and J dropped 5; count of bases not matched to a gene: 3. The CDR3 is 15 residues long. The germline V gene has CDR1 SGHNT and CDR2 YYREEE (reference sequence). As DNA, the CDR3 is TGTGCCAGCAGCTTAACTAGCGGGAGTGACAATGAGCAGTTCTTC. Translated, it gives CASSLTSGSDNEQFF.

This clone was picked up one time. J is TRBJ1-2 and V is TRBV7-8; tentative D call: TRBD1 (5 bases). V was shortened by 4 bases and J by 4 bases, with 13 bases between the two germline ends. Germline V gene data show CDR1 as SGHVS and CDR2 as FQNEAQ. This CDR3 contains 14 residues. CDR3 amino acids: CASSSEGGAYGYTF. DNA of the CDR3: TGTGCCAGCAGCTCAGAAGGAGGGGCCTATGGCTACACCTTC. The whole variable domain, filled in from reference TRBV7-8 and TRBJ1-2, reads GAGVSQSPRYKVAKRGQDVALRCDPISGHVSLFWYQQALGQGPEFLTYFQNEAQLDKSGLPSDRFFAERPEGSVSTLKIQRTQQEDSAVYLCASSSEGGAYGYTFGSGTRLTVV.

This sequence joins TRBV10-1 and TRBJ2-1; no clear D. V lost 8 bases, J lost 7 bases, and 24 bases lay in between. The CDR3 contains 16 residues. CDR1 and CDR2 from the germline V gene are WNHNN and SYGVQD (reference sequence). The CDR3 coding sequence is TGCGCCAGCGGCAACGTCCAGATATTGAATACAAATGAGCAGTTCTTC. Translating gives CASGNVQILNTNEQFF.

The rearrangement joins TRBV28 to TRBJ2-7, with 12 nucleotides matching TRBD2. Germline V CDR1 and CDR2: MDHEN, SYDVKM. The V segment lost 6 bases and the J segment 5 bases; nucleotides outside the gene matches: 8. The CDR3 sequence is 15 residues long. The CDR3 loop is CASRKRLAGVHEQYF. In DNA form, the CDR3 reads TGTGCCAGCAGAAAGAGACTAGCGGGAGTACACGAGCAGTACTTC.

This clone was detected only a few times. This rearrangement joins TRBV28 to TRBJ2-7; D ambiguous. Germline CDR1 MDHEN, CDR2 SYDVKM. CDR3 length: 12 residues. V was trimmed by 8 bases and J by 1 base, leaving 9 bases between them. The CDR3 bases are TGTGCCAGCCAACCAGAATCCTACGAGCAGTACTTC. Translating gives CASQPESYEQYF.